This T cell receptor beta chain was recovered during a study of spatial heterogeneity in lung cancer. Overall study context: Detected beta-chain sequences consistently exceeded alpha-chain sequences. The mean occurrence of each unique TCR and UMI combination in raw reads exceeded eight.

A unique molecular identifier was attached to every TCR cDNA molecule. TCRdb redid the calling of the 5' RACE reads with MiXCR, one entry per CDR3 protein. Of around 40,000 distinct CDR3 sequences in the sample, 4% to 6% are singletons; the top ten hold 20% to 30%. The CDR3 spans 15 residues. Trimming pared 3 bases from V and 9 bases from J, leaving 22 bases between. From germline, CDR1 is DFQATT and CDR2 SNEGSKA (reference sequence). In this sample, this clonotype turned up many times. Its antigen is not identified. Sample time point: sample taken at primary tumor resection. Unsorted samples of tumor, nontumor lung or frozen PBMC had their whole RNA sequenced. The study, taken as a whole, reports: Circulating ubiquitous expanded tumor TCRs were observed more frequently at resection than at follow-up.

The source was PBMCs, collected at surgery. The chain has TRBV20-1 and TRBJ2-3, with D tentatively TRBD1 or TRBD2 (5 bases each). The receptor's source is a female donor with early-stage non-small cell lung cancer. The CDR3 region has the DNA TGCAGTGCTAGTATCGCAGGGACCCTCGGAAAGACGCAGTATTTT. This translates into CSASIAGTLGKTQYF.